The clone carrying this TCR beta chain showed up many times. Its antigen is undetermined. On the basis of clinical symptoms, serum thyroxine and TRAb, thyroid ultrasound and orbital computed tomography, diagnoses were made. Drawn at first hyperthyroidism diagnosis, the blood sample preceded any ophthalmopathy symptoms. RNA transcripts yielded amplified TCR beta CDR3 regions. The TCR CDR3 first-round RT-PCR relied on the HTBI primer set. TCRdb reprocessed the multiplex PCR reads with MiXCR, giving one entry per CDR3 protein. This sample has under 400,000 distinct CDR3 sequences, with 15% to 17% found just once. The data belong to a study of T cells in Graves' hyperthyroidism and ophthalmopathy. Findings and limits, study-wide: Classification by a 13 V-J model distinguished ophthalmopathy from stable hyperthyroidism.

The receptor comes from a woman aged 18-30 years with Graves' hyperthyroidism that later progressed to Graves' ophthalmopathy. The sample comprised blood.

The CDR3 DNA follows: TGTGCCAGCAGTTTGGGCAGCATCTATGGCTACACCTTC. Translated, it gives CASSLGSIYGYTF. V and J are TRBV12-3 or TRBV12-4 and TRBJ1-2; D is unresolved. The CDR3 sequence is 13 residues long. V was pared by 3 bases and J by 4 bases, with 9 bases between.